This TCR beta chain derives from a study of a mutant IDH1 vaccine in newly diagnosed glioma. Across the whole study: Patients' prior therapy spanned radiotherapy, temozolomide, or both; most underwent both. Findings and caveats of the study: Vaccination induced immune responses in approximately 94% of patients.

Indicated time point: week 47, end of study. A 20-mer mutant IDH1 peptide at 300 ug was injected subcutaneously with topical imiquimod. The astrocytomas were IDH1-mutant, ATRX-negative, and WHO grade 3 or 4. The germline CDR1 and CDR2 sequences are LGHNA and YNFKEQ. This CDR3 comprises 16 residues. Trimming removed 3 bases from V and 4 bases from J, with 18 bases in between. About this clone itself: Its cognate antigen is unknown.

Sequencing used immunoSEQ multiplex PCR; TCRdb keeps in-frame clones, though not all of them. The sample has about 83,000 clones; about 81% are singletons. The rearrangement uses TRBV4-2 and TRBJ2-5, with D tentatively TRBD1 (6 bases). The sequence derives from a man aged 35-49 years with glioma. Material: PBMCs, obtained from a glioma patient whose treatment included an IDH1 peptide vaccine. CDR3 sequence (DNA): TGTGCCAGCAGCCAGAACCCCGCAGGGGCCGCAGAGACCCAGTACTTC. Its translation is CASSQNPAGAAETQYF.